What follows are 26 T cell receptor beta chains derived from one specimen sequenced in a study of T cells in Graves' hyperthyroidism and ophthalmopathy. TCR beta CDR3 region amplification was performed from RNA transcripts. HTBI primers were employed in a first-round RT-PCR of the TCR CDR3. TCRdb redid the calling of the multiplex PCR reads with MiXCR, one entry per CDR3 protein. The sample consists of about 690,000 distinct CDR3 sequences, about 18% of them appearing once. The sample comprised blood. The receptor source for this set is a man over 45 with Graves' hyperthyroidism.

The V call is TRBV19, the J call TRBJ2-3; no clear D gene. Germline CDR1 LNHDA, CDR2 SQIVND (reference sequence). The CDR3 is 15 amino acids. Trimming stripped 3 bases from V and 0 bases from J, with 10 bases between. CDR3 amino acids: CASSIGGRSTDTQYF. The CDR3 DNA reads TGTGCCAGTAGTATTGGCGGCCGTAGCACAGATACGCAGTATTTT.

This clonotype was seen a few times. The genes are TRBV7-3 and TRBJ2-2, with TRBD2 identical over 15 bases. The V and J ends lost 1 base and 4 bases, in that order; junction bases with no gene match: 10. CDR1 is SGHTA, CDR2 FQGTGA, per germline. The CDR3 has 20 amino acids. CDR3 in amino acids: CASSLNGLAGGPGSTGELFF. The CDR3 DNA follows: TGTGCCAGCAGCTTAAATGGACTAGCGGGAGGGCCGGGGAGCACCGGGGAGCTGTTTTTT.

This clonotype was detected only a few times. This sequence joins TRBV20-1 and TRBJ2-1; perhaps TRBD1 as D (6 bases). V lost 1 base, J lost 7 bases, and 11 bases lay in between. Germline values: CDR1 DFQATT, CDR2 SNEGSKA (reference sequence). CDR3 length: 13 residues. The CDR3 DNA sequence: TGCAGTGCTAGAGTAGGGGGAGTGAATGAGCAGTTCTTC. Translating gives CSARVGGVNEQFF.

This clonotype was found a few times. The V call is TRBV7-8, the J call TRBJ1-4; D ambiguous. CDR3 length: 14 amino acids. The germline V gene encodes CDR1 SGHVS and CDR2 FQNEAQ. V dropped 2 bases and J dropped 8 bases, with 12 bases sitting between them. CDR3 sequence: CASSLNYPGEKLFF. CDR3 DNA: TGTGCCAGCAGCTTAAACTACCCTGGCGAAAAACTGTTTTTT.

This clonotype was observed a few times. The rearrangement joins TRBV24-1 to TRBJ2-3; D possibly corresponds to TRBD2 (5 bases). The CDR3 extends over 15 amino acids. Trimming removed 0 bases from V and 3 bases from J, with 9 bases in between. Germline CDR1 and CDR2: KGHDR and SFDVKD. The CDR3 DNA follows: TGTGCCACCAGTGATTTGCAGCCGGGGACAGATACGCAGTATTTT. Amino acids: CATSDLQPGTDTQYF.

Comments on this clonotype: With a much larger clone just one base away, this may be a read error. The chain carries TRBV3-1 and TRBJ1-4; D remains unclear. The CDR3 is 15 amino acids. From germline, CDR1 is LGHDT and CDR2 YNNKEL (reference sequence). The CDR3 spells CASSRPEGTNERLFF. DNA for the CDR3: TGTGCCAGCAGCCGACCAGAGGGAACTAATGAAAGACTGTTTTTT.

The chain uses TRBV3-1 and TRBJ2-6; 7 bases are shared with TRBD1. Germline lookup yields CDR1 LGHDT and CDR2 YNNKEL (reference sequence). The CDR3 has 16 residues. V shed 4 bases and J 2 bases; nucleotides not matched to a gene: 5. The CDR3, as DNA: TGTGCCAGCAGCCCCAACAGGGGAACTGGGGCCAACGTCCTGACTTTC. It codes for CASSPNRGTGANVLTF.

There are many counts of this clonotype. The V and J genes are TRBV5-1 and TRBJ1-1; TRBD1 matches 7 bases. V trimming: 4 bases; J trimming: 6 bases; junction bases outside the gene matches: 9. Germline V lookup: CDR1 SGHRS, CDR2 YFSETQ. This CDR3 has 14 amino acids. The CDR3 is CASSHTGVSAEAFF. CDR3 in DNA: TGCGCCAGCAGCCATACAGGGGTGTCCGCTGAAGCTTTCTTT.

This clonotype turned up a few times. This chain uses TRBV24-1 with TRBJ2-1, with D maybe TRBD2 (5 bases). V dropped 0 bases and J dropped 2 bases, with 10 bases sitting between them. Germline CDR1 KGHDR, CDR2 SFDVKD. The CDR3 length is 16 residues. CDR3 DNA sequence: TGTGCCACCAGTGATTTGCCTAGCCCAACCTACAATGAGCAGTTCTTC. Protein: CATSDLPSPTYNEQFF.

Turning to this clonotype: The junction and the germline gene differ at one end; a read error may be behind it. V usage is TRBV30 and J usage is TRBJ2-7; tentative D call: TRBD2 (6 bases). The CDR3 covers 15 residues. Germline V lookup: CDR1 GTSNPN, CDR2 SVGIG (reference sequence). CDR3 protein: CACSQAGSPTYEQYF. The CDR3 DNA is TGCGCCTGCAGCCAAGCGGGCAGCCCTACCTACGAGCAGTACTTC.

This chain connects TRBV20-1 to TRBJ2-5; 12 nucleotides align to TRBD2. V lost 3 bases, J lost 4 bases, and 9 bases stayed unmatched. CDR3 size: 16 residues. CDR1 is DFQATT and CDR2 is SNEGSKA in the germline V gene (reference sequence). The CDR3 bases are TGCAGTGCTAGGTGGATCCTAGCGGGAGGGGGAGAGACCCAGTACTTC. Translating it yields CSARWILAGGGETQYF.

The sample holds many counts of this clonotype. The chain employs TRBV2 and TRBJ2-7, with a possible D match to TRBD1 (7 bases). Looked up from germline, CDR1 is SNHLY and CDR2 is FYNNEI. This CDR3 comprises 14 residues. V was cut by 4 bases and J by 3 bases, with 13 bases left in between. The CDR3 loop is CASSAAGGGYEQYF. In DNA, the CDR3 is TGTGCCAGCAGTGCGGCAGGGGGAGGCTACGAGCAGTACTTC.

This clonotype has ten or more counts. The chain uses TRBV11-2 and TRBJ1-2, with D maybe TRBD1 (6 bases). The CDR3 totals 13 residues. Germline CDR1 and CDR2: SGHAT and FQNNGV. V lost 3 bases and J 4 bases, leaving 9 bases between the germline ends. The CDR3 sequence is CASSFGGGYGYTF. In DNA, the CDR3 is TGTGCCAGCAGCTTTGGAGGGGGCTATGGCTACACCTTC. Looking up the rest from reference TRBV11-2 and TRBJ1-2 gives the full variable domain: EAGVAQSPRYKIIEKRQSVAFWCNPISGHATLYWYQQILGQGPKLLIQFQNNGVVDDSQLPKDRFSAERLKGVDSTLKIQPAKLEDSAVYLCASSFGGGYGYTFGSGTRLTVV.

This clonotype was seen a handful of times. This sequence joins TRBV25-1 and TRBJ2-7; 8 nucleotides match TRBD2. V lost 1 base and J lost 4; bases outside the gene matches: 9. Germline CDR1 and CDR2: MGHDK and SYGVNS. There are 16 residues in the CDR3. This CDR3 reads CASSESSRGGTYEQYF. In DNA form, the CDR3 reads TGTGCCAGCAGTGAATCATCACGGGGGGGGACTTACGAGCAGTACTTC.

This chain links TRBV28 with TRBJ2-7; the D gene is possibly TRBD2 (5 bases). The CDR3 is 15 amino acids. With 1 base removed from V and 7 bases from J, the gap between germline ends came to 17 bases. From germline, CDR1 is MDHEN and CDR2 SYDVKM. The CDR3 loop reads CASSLSGSRLKEQYF. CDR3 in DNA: TGTGCCAGCAGTTTATCTGGCTCGAGACTAAAAGAGCAGTACTTC.

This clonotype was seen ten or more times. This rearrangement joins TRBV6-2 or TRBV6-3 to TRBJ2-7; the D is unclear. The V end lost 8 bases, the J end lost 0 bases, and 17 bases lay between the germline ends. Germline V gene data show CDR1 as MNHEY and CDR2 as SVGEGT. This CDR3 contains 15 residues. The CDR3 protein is CASSPFVGSSYEQYF. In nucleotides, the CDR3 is TGTGCCAGCTCACCATTTGTCGGCAGCTCCTACGAGCAGTACTTC.

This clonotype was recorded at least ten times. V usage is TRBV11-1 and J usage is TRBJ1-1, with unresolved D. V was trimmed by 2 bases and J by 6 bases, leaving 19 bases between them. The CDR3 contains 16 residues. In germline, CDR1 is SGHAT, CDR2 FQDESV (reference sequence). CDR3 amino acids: CASSLNVRFHGAEAFF. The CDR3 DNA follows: TGTGCCAGCAGCTTAAACGTTCGATTTCATGGCGCTGAAGCTTTCTTT.

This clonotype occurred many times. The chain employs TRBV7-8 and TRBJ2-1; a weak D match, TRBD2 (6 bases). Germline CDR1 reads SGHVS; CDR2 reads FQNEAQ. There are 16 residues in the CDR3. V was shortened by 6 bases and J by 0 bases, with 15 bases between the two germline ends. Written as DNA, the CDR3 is TGTGCCAGCAGACCCTATCGGGGGAGCTCCTACAATGAGCAGTTCTTC. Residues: CASRPYRGSSYNEQFF.

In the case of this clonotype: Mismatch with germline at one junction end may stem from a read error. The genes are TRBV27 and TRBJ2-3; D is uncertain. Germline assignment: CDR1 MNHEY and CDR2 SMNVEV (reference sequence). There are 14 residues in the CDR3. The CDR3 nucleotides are TGTGTCAGCAGTTTGGTCGGACCCACAGATACGCAGTATTTT. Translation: CVSSLVGPTDTQYF.

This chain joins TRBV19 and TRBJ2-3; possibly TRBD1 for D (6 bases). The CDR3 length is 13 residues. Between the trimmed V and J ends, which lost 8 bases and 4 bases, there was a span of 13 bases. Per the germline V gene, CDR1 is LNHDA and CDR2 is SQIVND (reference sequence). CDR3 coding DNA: TGTGCCAGTTTGGGGGCTTCTGCAGATACGCAGTATTTT. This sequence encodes CASLGASADTQYF. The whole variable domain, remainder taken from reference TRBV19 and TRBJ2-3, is DGGITQSPKYLFRKEGQNVTLSCEQNLNHDAMYWYRQDPGQGLRLIYYSQIVNDFQKGDIAEGYSVSREKKESFPLTVTSAQKNPTAFYLCASLGASADTQYFGPGTRLTVL.

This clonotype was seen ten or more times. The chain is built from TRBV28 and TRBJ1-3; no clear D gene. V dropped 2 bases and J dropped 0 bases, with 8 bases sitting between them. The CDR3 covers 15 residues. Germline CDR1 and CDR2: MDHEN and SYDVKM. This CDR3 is CASSLTVYSGNTIYF. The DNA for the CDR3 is TGTGCCAGCAGTTTAACGGTCTACTCTGGAAACACCATATATTTT.

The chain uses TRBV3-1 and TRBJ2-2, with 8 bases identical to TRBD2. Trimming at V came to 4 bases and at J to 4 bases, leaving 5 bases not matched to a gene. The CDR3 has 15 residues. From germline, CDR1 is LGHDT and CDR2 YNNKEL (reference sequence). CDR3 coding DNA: TGTGCCAGCAGCCGATGGACTAGCCGCACCGGGGAGCTGTTTTTT. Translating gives CASSRWTSRTGELFF.

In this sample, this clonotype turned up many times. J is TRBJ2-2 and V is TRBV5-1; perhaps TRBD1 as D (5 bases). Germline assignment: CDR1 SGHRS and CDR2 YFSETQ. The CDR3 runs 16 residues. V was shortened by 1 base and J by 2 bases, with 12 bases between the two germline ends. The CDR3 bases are TGCGCCAGCAGCTTGCTCTTGGACACCAACACCGGGGAGCTGTTTTTT. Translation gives CASSLLLDTNTGELFF.

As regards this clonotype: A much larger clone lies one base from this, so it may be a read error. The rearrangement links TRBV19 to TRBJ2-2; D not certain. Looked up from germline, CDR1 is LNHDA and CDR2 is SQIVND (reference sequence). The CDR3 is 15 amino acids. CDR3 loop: CANSIQRGNTGELFF. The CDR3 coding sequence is TGTGCCAATAGTATCCAGCGCGGGAACACCGGGGAGCTGTTTTTT.

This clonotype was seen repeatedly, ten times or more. The CDR3 is CASGLVLTGSTRAHEQFF. The CDR3 bases are TGTGCTAGTGGTTTGGTACTTACAGGGTCCACTAGAGCGCATGAGCAGTTCTTC. This chain uses TRBV12-5 with TRBJ2-1, with D possibly being TRBD1 (6 bases). Deletions cut 0 bases from V and 8 bases from J, with 23 bases between. The CDR3 runs to 18 residues. Germline loops: CDR1 LGHNT, CDR2 FRNRAP.

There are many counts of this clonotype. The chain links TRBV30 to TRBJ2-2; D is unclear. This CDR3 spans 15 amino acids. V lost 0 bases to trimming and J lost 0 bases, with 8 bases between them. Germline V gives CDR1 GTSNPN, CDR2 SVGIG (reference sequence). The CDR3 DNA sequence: TGTGCCTGGAGTGTACGTGGCGCGAACACCGGGGAGCTGTTTTTT. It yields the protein CAWSVRGANTGELFF.